The source of this T cell receptor (beta chain) is a study of blood T cell repertoires in COVID-19. Overall study: Samples representing acute and convalescent COVID-19 were sourced from the United States, Italy and Spain. T cells, B-cell-depleted T cells, or PBMCs supplied cDNA or gDNA.

Per the original methods: Estimates of nucleated cell counts were drawn from the amplification of reference gene primers. TCRdb's copy holds only in-frame clones and misses some; the assay was immunoSEQ multiplex PCR. V, J and clone size are taken as reported in that table, and D and trimming were inferred from the DNA itself. This table has about 100,000 clones, about 87% appearing once. This TCR was recovered from a human donor with COVID-19, enrolled during active disease. The donor label of this sample is uncertain. Sample: peripheral blood.

The DNA of the CDR3 is TGTGCCAGCAGTGATGAGGGCACCATATATTTT. Its protein is CASSDEGTIYF. The J gene is TRBJ1-3, the V gene TRBV25-1; D ambiguous. V lost 3 bases to trimming and J lost 9 bases, with 6 bases between them. Germline V gene data show CDR1 as MGHDK and CDR2 as SYGVNS. The CDR3 extends over 11 amino acids.